A selection of T cell receptor beta chains follows, all from one sample in a study of blood T cell repertoires in COVID-19. The method was immunoSEQ multiplex PCR; TCRdb's version includes in-frame clones alone and lacks a portion of them. The data hold about 130,000 clones, with about 80% observed a single time. The sample consisted of peripheral blood. These receptors came from a middle-aged man with active or convalescent COVID-19. Each CDR3 is given with its conserved first and last residue. A D gene is named only where the DNA matches it firmly.

v_call: TRBV27; d_call: -; j_call: TRBJ2-2; cdr3_aa: CASRLPRVGGAANTGELFF
v_call: TRBV5-6; d_call: TRBD2; j_call: TRBJ2-7; cdr3_aa: CASSYRTSGGVPYEQYF
v_call: TRBV5-8; d_call: TRBD1; j_call: TRBJ1-5; cdr3_aa: CASSLGTGINQPQHF
v_call: TRBV9; d_call: -; j_call: TRBJ1-1; cdr3_aa: CASSFARENTEAFF
v_call: TRBV7-9; d_call: -; j_call: TRBJ2-7; cdr3_aa: CASSLRTLEYEQYF
v_call: TRBV7-2; d_call: TRBD1; j_call: TRBJ2-7; cdr3_aa: CASSLPTGGVYEQYF
v_call: TRBV24-1; d_call: -; j_call: TRBJ2-2; cdr3_aa: CATRGGTGYTGELFF
v_call: TRBV20-1; d_call: -; j_call: TRBJ1-2; cdr3_aa: CSASVNYGYTF
v_call: TRBV7-9; d_call: TRBD1; j_call: TRBJ2-3; cdr3_aa: CASSLAGQGTDTQYF
v_call: TRBV27; d_call: TRBD1; j_call: TRBJ1-1; cdr3_aa: CASSGLQGVGTEAFF
v_call: TRBV18; d_call: -; j_call: TRBJ1-5; cdr3_aa: CASSPRRQEQPQHF
v_call: TRBV6-5; d_call: TRBD1; j_call: TRBJ1-5; cdr3_aa: CASSLDRGRNQPQHF
v_call: TRBV10-3; d_call: -; j_call: TRBJ2-5; cdr3_aa: CAISGGDQETQYF